This T cell receptor beta chain is from a study of blood T cell repertoires in COVID-19 (dated by TCRdb to the early 2020s). About the full investigation: Samples covering the acute and convalescent phases of COVID-19 were provided by collaborators in the United States, Italy and Spain. The prospective study material was composed of cDNA or gDNA derived from T cells, B-cell-depleted T cells, or PBMCs. The dataset comprised deeply sampled blood TCRbeta repertoires from subjects exposed to, actively infected with, or recovered from COVID-19. A freely available public database, intended as a resource for researchers studying the immune response to SARS-CoV-2, is where the repertoires were released. Samples were obtained from the ongoing ImmuneRACE study (first 160 participants) and from over 1,000 subjects provided by 6 global collaborators. Sample metadata almost always included a de-identified subject ID, COVID-19 status, age in years and sex. Where available, HLA class I and class II types were taken from metadata supplied by the sample provider and were not determined by assay-based typing.

Study-wide conclusions, independent of this receptor: Clinical and demographic metadata were provided uncurated, with the amount varying by source and participant.

One collaborating source in Seattle enrolled patients during active infection and followed them longitudinally through the course of disease. Whole blood was collected in K2EDTA tubes by collaborating institutions according to the institutions' own protocols. For TCRbeta analysis, collaborator samples were shipped as frozen whole blood, as isolated PBMCs, or as DNA extracted from either sample type. The immunoSEQ Assay, a bias-controlled multiplex PCR, was used to amplify TCRbeta CDR3 regions from genomic DNA. For the original study's pipeline: The number of nucleated cells in each sample was estimated by amplification of reference gene primers within the assay. To quantify the absolute abundance of each unique TCRbeta CDR3 rearrangement, sequence reads were collapsed and filtered. For each sample, productive Simpson clonality was calculated as the square root of Simpson's diversity index over productive rearrangements. Drawn from immuneACCESS, this table holds only the in-frame rearrangements with V and J called that TCRdb kept. Clones are partly lost; checked studies trace under half to an unresolved V gene and leave the rest unexplained. Clone size and V and J calls were adopted from that table, with D and trimming inferred from the DNA. Here the sample has 250,000 to 300,000 clones; 88% occur a single time. About 11% of the sample lies in the top ten.

This clone is a singleton in its sample. It has no known antigen specificity. Base qualities are missing; no much larger clone stands one base away. V loses 4 bases, J loses 4 bases, and the germline ends lie 14 bases apart. For CDR1 and CDR2, the germline V gene lists SGHTA and FQGNSA. Including the terminal cysteine and phenylalanine, the CDR3 comprises 14 residues. Solely the CDR3 DNA is kept, with 42 bases framed from the first base. The V and J genes are TRBV7-2 and TRBJ2-7; TRBD2 is a weak D gene call, 6 bases matching. The source material was peripheral blood. This TCR was recovered from a woman in her thirties with COVID-19, enrolled during active disease. The CDR3 region: CASSYSGGGYEQYF. The nucleotides are TGTGCCAGCAGCTATAGCGGAGGAGGTTACGAGCAGTACTTC.